This T cell receptor (beta chain) originates from a study of blood T cell repertoires in COVID-19. Produced via immunoSEQ multiplex PCR; TCRdb's table is partial and in-frame only. The table has roughly 220,000 clones, 70% to 90% seen once. This clone was seen once. This CDR3 contains 14 residues. The V gene's germline CDR1 is SGHRS and CDR2 YFSETQ. With V trimmed by 4 bases and J by 6 bases, 7 bases remained unmatched. V usage is TRBV5-1 and J usage is TRBJ2-7; the match to TRBD1 covers 10 bases. Sequencing input: peripheral blood. The receptor was isolated from a man younger than 45 who had recovered from COVID-19. The CDR3, as DNA: TGCGCCAGCAGCCGGAGGACAGGGGGGGTCGAGCAGTACTTC. Translation: CASSRRTGGVEQYF.